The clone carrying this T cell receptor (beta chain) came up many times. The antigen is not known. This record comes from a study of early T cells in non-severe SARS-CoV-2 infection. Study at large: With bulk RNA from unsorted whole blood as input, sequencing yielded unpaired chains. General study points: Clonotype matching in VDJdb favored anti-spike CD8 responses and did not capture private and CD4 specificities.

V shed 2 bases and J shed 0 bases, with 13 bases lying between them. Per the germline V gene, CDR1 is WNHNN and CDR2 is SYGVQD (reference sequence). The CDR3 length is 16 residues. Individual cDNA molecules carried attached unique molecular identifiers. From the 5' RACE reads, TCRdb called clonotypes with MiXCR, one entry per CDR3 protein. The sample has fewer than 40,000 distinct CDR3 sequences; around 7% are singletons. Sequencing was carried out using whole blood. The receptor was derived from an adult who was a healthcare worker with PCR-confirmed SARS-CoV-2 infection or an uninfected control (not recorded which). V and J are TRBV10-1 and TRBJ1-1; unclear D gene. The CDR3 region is CASSENTVLMNTEAFF. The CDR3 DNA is TGCGCCAGCAGTGAGAATACAGTTCTCATGAACACTGAAGCTTTCTTT.